What follows describes a single T cell receptor beta chain. The target antigen is unknown. A much larger clonotype is one base distant, so this may be a read error. The CDR3 is 15 amino acids. Germline CDR1 and CDR2: KGHSH and LQKENI. All donors came from Russia, were Caucasian and healthy, and spanned ages roughly 6 to 100. Every donor provided 9.5 to 10 milliliters of peripheral blood. These data belong to a study of blood T cells in healthy people across ages. Study outcomes and limitations: The recorded TCR beta diversity per million T cells decreased in a roughly linear manner with age.

A second PCR of about 6 to 11 cycles used a sample-barcoded 5' primer and a J-beta primer mix. Each single sample gave us at least 3 million CDR3-containing paired-end reads. TCRdb re-called the 5' RACE reads with MiXCR, one entry per CDR3 protein. This table holds approximately 1,100,000 distinct CDR3 sequences, 45% found once. Sequenced: blood. The receptor's source is a woman in her fifties or sixties in good health. The gene calls are TRBV18 and TRBJ2-7; TRBD1 agrees at 8 bases. Matching the DNA end better, TRBJ2-5 makes the J call doubtful. CDR3 coding DNA: TGTGCCAGCACACCAATTACCAGGGGGCTAGAGACCCAGTACTTC. Amino acid sequence: CASTPITRGLETQYF.